This T cell receptor (beta chain) comes out of a study of T-cell reconstitution after alpha-beta-depleted transplantation in children. Unique molecular identifiers were incorporated when the TCRbeta library was constructed. TCRdb processed the PCR reads anew with MiXCR; each CDR3 protein has one entry. The table records just over 350,000 distinct CDR3 sequences, 13% of them present only once. Germline CDR1 reads ENHRY; CDR2 reads SYGVKD. The CDR3 length is 13 residues. V dropped 7 bases and J dropped 5; count of bases not matched to a gene: 3. The material was PBMCs, obtained from the stem cell graft. The TCR comes from a human donor who donated a stem cell graft to a child with Fanconi anemia. V usage is TRBV10-3 and J usage is TRBJ1-1; 11 bases match TRBD1. The CDR3 sequence is CAITDRGHTEAFF. The CDR3 DNA sequence: TGTGCCATCACGGACAGGGGGCATACTGAAGCTTTCTTT.